The next 27 T cell receptor beta chains were all read from a single sample in a study of T cell responses to AZD1222 COVID-19 vaccine. Sequenced by immunoSEQ multiplex PCR; TCRdb stores in-frame clones only, minus some. The sample consists of 95,000 to 150,000 clones, around 86% of them appearing once. The sequenced sample was peripheral blood, obtained on day 0 of AZD1222 vaccination. These receptors all stem from an adult in good health.

V usage is TRBV5-1 and J usage is TRBJ1-2; 9 nucleotides agree with TRBD1. After removal of 1 base from V and 8 bases from J, the junction contained 9 bases not matched to a gene. The CDR3 spans 15 residues. CDR1 SGHRS and CDR2 YFSETQ come from the germline V gene. The CDR3 nucleotides are TGCGCCAGCAGCTTGTCTACCGGGACAGGGAACGGCTACACCTTC. Translated, it gives CASSLSTGTGNGYTF.

This clone was seen a single time. The rearrangement uses TRBV19 and TRBJ2-6; D is undetermined. The CDR3 length is 14 residues. The germline V gene encodes CDR1 LNHDA and CDR2 SQIVND (reference sequence). Trimming removed 7 bases from V and 4 bases from J, with 11 bases in between. The DNA of the CDR3 is TGTGCCAGTAAAACTCCCAGGGGGGCCAACGTCCTGACTTTC. This sequence encodes CASKTPRGANVLTF. Using reference TRBV19 and TRBJ2-6 for the parts outside the CDR3, the full variable domain is DGGITQSPKYLFRKEGQNVTLSCEQNLNHDAMYWYRQDPGQGLRLIYYSQIVNDFQKGDIAEGYSVSREKKESFPLTVTSAQKNPTAFYLCASKTPRGANVLTFGAGSRLTVL.

This chain links TRBV25-1 with TRBJ2-1; D might be TRBD1 (5 bases). Germline CDR1 MGHDK, CDR2 SYGVNS. V lost 6 bases and J lost 7, with 10 bases in between. CDR3 length: 12 amino acids. As DNA, the CDR3 is TGTGCCAGCAGCGCCAGGGCGAATGAGCAGTTCTTC. Translated, it gives CASSARANEQFF.

The CDR3 sequence: CASGNRGIYTEAFF. The CDR3 DNA is TGTGCCAGCGGCAACAGGGGGATTTACACTGAAGCTTTCTTT. V is TRBV6-5 and J is TRBJ1-1; 8 positions match TRBD1. The germline gives CDR1 MNHEY, CDR2 SVGAGI. This CDR3 region has 14 residues. J gave up 3 bases and V 8 bases, and 8 bases lay outside the gene matches.

The V and J genes are TRBV9 and TRBJ2-3; D perhaps matches TRBD1 (7 bases). The CDR3 extends over 15 amino acids. V was cut by 2 bases and J by 0 bases, with 10 bases left in between. The germline CDR1 and CDR2 sequences are SGDLS and YYNGEE. For the CDR3, the DNA is TGTGCCAGCAGCGTTCAGGGGGGAAGCACAGATACGCAGTATTTT. Residues: CASSVQGGSTDTQYF.

This rearrangement joins TRBV6-5 to TRBJ1-2; a possible D gene is TRBD1 (6 bases). Germline CDR1 is MNHEY and CDR2 is SVGAGI. V gave up 2 bases and J gave up 8 bases, with 12 bases separating them. The CDR3 is 13 residues long. CDR3 region: CASSYRGTVGYTF. CDR3 DNA: TGTGCCAGCAGTTACAGGGGGACTGTAGGCTACACCTTC.

The chain combines TRBV5-6 with TRBJ2-7, with D hard to call. Germline V gives CDR1 SGHDT, CDR2 YYEEEE. Trimming removed 0 bases from V and 0 bases from J, with 10 bases in between. This CDR3 is built from 15 residues. CDR3 nucleotides: TGTGCCAGCAGCTTGGAAGGGTGGGGCTCCTACGAGCAGTACTTC. This translates into CASSLEGWGSYEQYF.

The chain joins TRBV15 to TRBJ1-4; D not resolved. The CDR3 covers 14 residues. The germline V and J ends were trimmed by 5 bases and 2 bases, with 9 bases remaining between them. Germline lookup yields CDR1 LNHNV and CDR2 YYDKDF (reference sequence). The CDR3, as DNA: TGTGCCACCAGCGGTTATTTGACTAATGAAAAACTGTTTTTT. Translated, it gives CATSGYLTNEKLFF.

V is TRBV15 and J is TRBJ2-7, with 7 bases aligning to TRBD1. From germline, CDR1 is LNHNV and CDR2 YYDKDF (reference sequence). The J segment lost 5 bases and the V segment lost 3 bases, leaving 7 bases of the junction unmatched. This CDR3 comprises 14 residues. The CDR3 nucleotides are TGTGCCACCAGCAGTCGACAGGGTATCGACGAGCAGTACTTC. This encodes CATSSRQGIDEQYF.

This clone has just one count. The CDR3 sequence is CASSPVTVNTEAFF. The CDR3 region has the DNA TGTGCCAGCTCGCCAGTCACAGTGAACACTGAAGCTTTCTTT. The rearrangement uses TRBV18 and TRBJ1-1, with unresolved D. Trimming stripped 6 bases from V and 0 bases from J, with 11 bases between. From germline, CDR1 is KGHSH and CDR2 LQKENI. The CDR3 loop spans 14 amino acids.

This clone was counted between two and nine times. This rearrangement joins TRBV10-1 to TRBJ1-1, with a weak D call TRBD1 (6 bases). CDR3 length equals 13 residues. Trimming took 5 bases from V and 3 from J, leaving 10 bases between them. CDR1 and CDR2 from the germline V gene are WNHNN and SYGVQD (reference sequence). CDR3 amino acids: CASSRRGYTEAFF. CDR3 in DNA: TGCGCCAGCAGTCGCAGGGGCTACACTGAAGCTTTCTTT.

J is TRBJ2-6 and V is TRBV5-1, with 8 bases lining up with TRBD1. Germline CDR1 is SGHRS and CDR2 is YFSETQ. The J segment lost 0 bases and the V segment lost 4 bases, leaving 12 bases of the junction unmatched. The CDR3 extends over 19 amino acids. The CDR3 loop reads CASSQQPTGAGSGANVLTF. The CDR3 DNA reads TGCGCCAGCAGCCAGCAACCGACAGGGGCCGGCTCTGGGGCCAACGTCCTGACTTTC.

The chain combines TRBV30 with TRBJ1-2; D is possibly TRBD1 (5 bases). Per the germline V gene, CDR1 is GTSNPN and CDR2 is SVGIG (reference sequence). Trimming took off 5 bases at V and 8 bases at J, with 15 bases between the two ends. There are 12 residues in the CDR3. CDR3 loop: CAWGLGGRGYTF. The DNA for the CDR3 is TGTGCCTGGGGACTGGGGGGAAGGGGCTACACCTTC.

The chain has TRBV10-3 and TRBJ1-5; D remains unclear. Trimming shortened V by 0 bases and J by 6 bases, and 9 bases separated the two germline ends. The CDR3 has 14 amino acids. The germline V gene encodes CDR1 ENHRY and CDR2 SYGVKD. CDR3 in amino acids: CAISESLGAQPQHF. The CDR3 DNA is TGTGCCATCAGTGAGTCTCTTGGCGCTCAGCCCCAGCATTTT.

This sequence joins TRBV6-5 and TRBJ1-2; TRBD1 matches at 10 bases. The CDR3 is made up of 15 amino acids. In germline, CDR1 is MNHEY, CDR2 SVGAGI. The trim removed 5 bases at V and 2 bases at J, leaving 5 bases unmatched. The CDR3 DNA sequence: TGTGCCAGCAGTCCCGGGACAGGGGTAAACTATGGCTACACCTTC. It is translated as CASSPGTGVNYGYTF.

This sequence joins TRBV19 and TRBJ1-5, with TRBD1 matching 7 bases. Unmatched junction bases numbered 10, after V lost 7 bases and J lost 7 bases. The CDR3 spans 14 residues. CDR1 is LNHDA, CDR2 SQIVND, per germline (reference sequence). CDR3 nucleotide sequence: TGTGCCAGTACATTGGGACAGCGGTGGCAGCCCCAGCATTTT. It codes for CASTLGQRWQPQHF.

The chain carries TRBV5-1 and TRBJ2-2, with 10 nucleotides matching TRBD1. With 4 bases clipped from V and 3 bases from J, the junction kept 3 bases outside the gene matches. Germline CDR1 is SGHRS and CDR2 is YFSETQ. CDR3 length equals 15 residues. The chain's CDR3 is CASSHGTGDTGELFF. The DNA of the CDR3 is TGCGCCAGCAGCCACGGGACAGGGGACACCGGGGAGCTGTTTTTT.

This chain joins TRBV5-6 and TRBJ2-5; tentatively, D is TRBD1 (6 bases). Trimming cost V 2 bases and J 2 bases, with 19 bases left between them. The length of the CDR3 is 17 residues. The germline gives CDR1 SGHDT, CDR2 YYEEEE. The CDR3 coding sequence is TGTGCCAGCAGCTTTTTCAGGGGCTCGAACCTTCAAGAGACCCAGTACTTC. It yields the protein CASSFFRGSNLQETQYF.

The chain employs TRBV21-1 and TRBJ2-3; the table calls TRBD1, which could not be checked here. TRBV21-1 is designated a pseudogene. The length of the CDR3 is 15 residues. The CDR3 DNA reads TGTGCCAGCAGCACGACGACAGGGGAGGGCGATACGCAGTATTTT. It translates to CASSTTTGEGDTQYF.

The genes are TRBV5-1 and TRBJ1-1; D is ambiguous. Germline V gives CDR1 SGHRS, CDR2 YFSETQ. The CDR3 is made up of 15 amino acids. Trimming stripped 4 bases from V and 6 bases from J, with 19 bases between. The CDR3 protein is CASSARTDGSAEAFF. The CDR3 nucleotides are TGCGCCAGCAGCGCAAGGACCGACGGGTCCGCTGAAGCTTTCTTT. The full variable domain, with the rest looked up from reference TRBV5-1 and TRBJ1-1, is KAGVTQTPRYLIKTRGQQVTLSCSPISGHRSVSWYQQTPGQGLQFLFEYFSETQRNKGNFPGRFSGRQFSNSRSEMNVSTLELGDSALYLCASSARTDGSAEAFFGQGTRLTVV.

CDR3: CASSPGQGAGETQYF. CDR3 coding DNA: TGCGCCAGCAGCCCAGGACAGGGGGCGGGAGAGACCCAGTACTTC. The rearrangement joins TRBV5-1 to TRBJ2-5, with 11 nucleotides matching TRBD1. CDR3 length: 15 amino acids. Germline CDR1 and CDR2: SGHRS and YFSETQ. The V segment lost 4 bases and the J segment 4 bases; nucleotides outside the gene matches: 6.

The chain couples TRBV12-3 or TRBV12-4 to TRBJ2-3; D is perhaps TRBD1 (6 bases). This CDR3 is 13 amino acids long. The ends were cut back, 8 bases at V and 3 bases at J, with 12 bases in the middle. CDR3 amino acids: CASVQGQTDTQYF. In nucleotides, the CDR3 is TGTGCCAGCGTGCAGGGACAAACAGATACGCAGTATTTT.

This sequence joins TRBV29-1 and TRBJ2-1, with D perhaps being TRBD1 or TRBD2 (5 bases each). The germline gives CDR1 SQVTM, CDR2 ANQGSEA. The CDR3 has 11 amino acids. In DNA form, the CDR3 reads TGCAGTGGAAGGGGTCCGGGAGAGCAGTTCTTC. Amino acids: CSGRGPGEQFF.

The rearrangement joins TRBV10-1 to TRBJ2-5; a possible D gene is TRBD2 (6 bases). Looked up from germline, CDR1 is WNHNN and CDR2 is SYGVQD (reference sequence). The CDR3 sequence is 17 residues long. V was shortened by 5 bases and J by 0 bases, with 19 bases between the two germline ends. The CDR3 region is CASSSTEKLANQETQYF. The CDR3 DNA reads TGCGCCAGCAGTTCTACGGAGAAACTAGCCAACCAAGAGACCCAGTACTTC.

The chain carries TRBV12-3 or TRBV12-4 and TRBJ2-3, with a weak D call TRBD1 (6 bases). The ends were cut back, 3 bases at V and 4 bases at J, with 8 bases in the middle. The CDR3 spans 13 residues. This chain's CDR3 is CASSFRGPDTQYF. For the CDR3, the DNA is TGTGCCAGCAGTTTCAGGGGACCAGATACGCAGTATTTT.

J is TRBJ1-5 and V is TRBV12-3 or TRBV12-4; a possible D gene is TRBD1 (6 bases). V gave up 8 bases and J gave up 7 bases, with 15 bases separating them. This CDR3 has 13 amino acids. CDR3 amino acids: CASLGGVGQPQHF. CDR3 DNA sequence: TGTGCCAGCCTAGGGGGGGTCGGGCAGCCCCAGCATTTT.

V is TRBV7-8 and J is TRBJ1-1; D is possibly TRBD1 (6 bases). The CDR3 loop spans 17 amino acids. The germline V gene has CDR1 SGHVS and CDR2 FQNEAQ. V was clipped by 4 bases and J by 3 bases, with 21 bases between them. The CDR3 loop is CASSSHRLAHRDTEAFF. The DNA for the CDR3 is TGTGCCAGCAGCTCACACCGACTAGCTCACAGGGACACTGAAGCTTTCTTT.